The 32 T cell receptor beta chains in this list originate from one sample, sequenced in a study of identical twins (dated by TCRdb to about 2016). The receptor library was made with 5' RACE. Sequencing was carried out with an Illumina HiSeq 2000. TCRdb cleaned the public reads at Q25 with fastp, built clones with MiXCR and kept in-frame beta chains. Rows with a matching CDR3 protein are joined into one entry that keeps the most common DNA and genes. In this sample the table shows 550,000 to 700,000 distinct CDR3 sequences, 21% of which occur a single time. The ten largest clones add up to around 4.5% of the sample. In addition, the sample was reused for a study of T cells expressing NK-cell markers.

The sample taken for sequencing was PBMCs. These receptor sequences come from a young woman in good health.

This clonotype was seen many times. The CDR3 spells CASSLGTLDTQYF. CDR3 in DNA: TGTGCCAGCAGCCTCGGGACTTTAGATACGCAGTATTTT. This chain connects TRBV7-3 to TRBJ2-3; perhaps TRBD2 as D (6 bases). The V end was cut by 5 bases, the J end by 5 bases, with 11 bases between. This CDR3 has 13 residues. CDR1 is SGHTA and CDR2 is FQGTGA in the germline V gene.

This clonotype was detected a few times. The CDR3 sequence is CASSGVVGSPLHF. The CDR3, as DNA: TGTGCCAGCAGCGGGGTGGTGGGTTCACCCCTCCACTTT. The chain is built from TRBV6-1 and TRBJ1-6; D ambiguous. The CDR3 length is 13 residues. Between the trimmed V and J ends, which lost 6 bases and 9 bases, there was a span of 12 bases. CDR1 is MNHNS, CDR2 SASEGT, per germline.

V and J are TRBV20-1 and TRBJ1-1; D may be TRBD1 (5 bases). The CDR3 has 13 amino acids. Trimming pared 3 bases from V and 0 bases from J, leaving 8 bases between. CDR1 and CDR2 (germline): DFQATT, SNEGSKA (reference sequence). Written as DNA, the CDR3 is TGCAGTGCTAGCGTGGGGGTGAACACTGAAGCTTTCTTT. It yields the protein CSASVGVNTEAFF.

This clonotype was counted many times. CDR3 amino acids: CASSLEGTGLSPLHF. CDR3 DNA: TGCGCCAGCAGCTTGGAAGGGACAGGATTGTCACCCCTCCACTTT. The chain recombines TRBV5-1 with TRBJ1-6, with 8 bases lining up with TRBD1. The junction had 6 bases not matched to a gene; V was cut back by 0 bases and J by 10 bases. The CDR3 covers 15 residues. Per the germline V gene, CDR1 is SGHRS and CDR2 is YFSETQ.

This clonotype has more than one count but fewer than ten. The J gene is TRBJ2-3, the V gene TRBV7-8, with a possible D match to TRBD2 (6 bases). V lost 5 bases to trimming and J lost 4 bases, with 13 bases between them. Germline lookup yields CDR1 SGHVS and CDR2 FQNEAQ. The CDR3 contains 14 residues. The CDR3 loop is CASSPVRGSDTQYF. The CDR3 nucleotides are TGTGCCAGCAGCCCCGTCCGGGGGTCAGATACGCAGTATTTT.

This clonotype appeared many times. The rearrangement links TRBV7-9 to TRBJ2-1; 11 bases fit TRBD2. Per the germline V gene, CDR1 is SEHNR and CDR2 is FQNEAQ (reference sequence). The ends lost 5 bases at V and 8 bases at J; junction bases unmatched: 8. The length of the CDR3 is 15 residues. The CDR3 DNA reads as TGTGCCAGCAGCCCAGGGACTAGCGGTTACCATGAGCAGTTCTTC. As protein: CASSPGTSGYHEQFF.

This clonotype turned up a few times. V gene TRBV6-2 or TRBV6-3 combines with J gene TRBJ2-7; D unresolved. The CDR3 extends over 15 amino acids. The germline gives CDR1 MNHEY, CDR2 SVGEGT. V gave up 4 bases and J gave up 4 bases, with 17 bases separating them. Here the CDR3 reads CASSSQPELRYEQYF. In DNA, the CDR3 is TGTGCCAGCAGTTCTCAACCGGAGTTGAGGTACGAGCAGTACTTC.

The chain couples TRBV5-6 to TRBJ2-7; D gene ambiguous. The CDR3 consists of 15 residues. In germline, CDR1 is SGHDT, CDR2 YYEEEE. The V end was cut by 4 bases, the J end by 2 bases, with 16 bases between. The CDR3 DNA follows: TGTGCCAGCAGCCGCGTTGATGCACCAACCTACGAGCAGTACTTC. As protein: CASSRVDAPTYEQYF.

This sequence joins TRBV29-1 and TRBJ2-7; 11 nucleotides align to TRBD2. This CDR3 contains 14 residues. The germline CDR1 and CDR2 sequences are SQVTM and ANQGSEA. V trimming: 1 base; J trimming: 6 bases; junction bases outside the gene matches: 5. CDR3 nucleotides: TGCAGCGTTGAAGGACTAGCGGGGACCCTCGAGCAGTACTTC. This codes for CSVEGLAGTLEQYF.

The V call is TRBV20-1, the J call TRBJ2-3; the D is unclear. V shed 7 bases and J shed 3 bases, with 11 bases lying between them. Germline V gene data show CDR1 as DFQATT and CDR2 as SNEGSKA (reference sequence). CDR3 size: 12 residues. The CDR3 spells CSGWQTTDTQYF. The DNA of the CDR3 is TGCAGTGGATGGCAGACAACAGATACGCAGTATTTT.

DNA of the CDR3: TGCAGTGGCACTAACAATGAGCAGTTCTTC. This encodes CSGTNNEQFF. The chain carries TRBV20-1 and TRBJ2-1; D is unclear. CDR3 size: 10 residues. Germline V lookup: CDR1 DFQATT, CDR2 SNEGSKA (reference sequence). Trimming stripped 7 bases from V and 5 bases from J, with 6 bases between.

This clonotype was counted between two and nine times. The CDR3 coding sequence is TGTGCCAGCAGCTTTTTCGTCGGGCAAGAGACCCAGTACTTC. It is translated as CASSFFVGQETQYF. The chain has TRBV11-3 and TRBJ2-5, with no clear D. Germline V gene data show CDR1 as SGHNT and CDR2 as YENEEA. There are 14 residues in the CDR3. Trimming left V 3 bases short and J 2 bases short, with 10 bases between.

This clonotype was observed many times. The chain couples TRBV29-1 to TRBJ2-3; a weak D match, TRBD2 (5 bases). V dropped 2 bases and J dropped 3 bases, with 9 bases sitting between them. The CDR3 consists of 13 residues. Germline V lookup: CDR1 SQVTM, CDR2 ANQGSEA. The CDR3 coding sequence is TGCAGCGTTGAATACGGGATAACAGATACGCAGTATTTT. Protein: CSVEYGITDTQYF.

This clonotype has just a few counts. The chain has TRBV12-3 or TRBV12-4 and TRBJ2-2, with 8 bases identical to TRBD1. The V gene end was trimmed by 6 bases and the J gene end by 4 bases; junction bases not matched to a gene: 4. This CDR3 has 14 amino acids. CDR3 loop: CASSRGRSTGELFF. The CDR3 DNA sequence: TGTGCCAGCAGCAGGGGGCGTAGCACCGGGGAGCTGTTTTTT.

There are a few counts of this clonotype. The chain links TRBV20-1 to TRBJ1-1; D is possibly TRBD1 (5 bases). Germline lookup yields CDR1 DFQATT and CDR2 SNEGSKA (reference sequence). This CDR3 has 14 residues. V was shortened by 6 bases and J by 7 bases, with 21 bases between the two germline ends. Here the CDR3 reads CSAATWDGPLEAFF. CDR3 DNA: TGCAGTGCAGCAACCTGGGACGGTCCCCTTGAAGCTTTCTTT.

The chain is built from TRBV4-1 and TRBJ2-6, with 8 positions matching TRBD1. The CDR3 covers 19 residues. Per the germline V gene, CDR1 is MGHRA and CDR2 is YSYEKL. Trimming cost V 0 bases and J 3 bases; bases outside gene matches: 10. The CDR3 coding sequence is TGCGCCAGCAGCCAAGAGTGGGCAGGGGGCGCGCATGGGGCCAACGTCCTGACTTTC. Protein sequence: CASSQEWAGGAHGANVLTF.

This clonotype was found a few times. The chain combines TRBV11-2 with TRBJ2-7, with 8 positions matching TRBD1. The trim removed 3 bases at V and 6 bases at J, leaving 7 bases unmatched. CDR1 is SGHAT, CDR2 FQNNGV, per germline. The CDR3 length is 14 residues. This CDR3 reads CASSFSRTGFEQYF. CDR3 DNA: TGTGCCAGCAGCTTCTCCAGGACAGGGTTCGAGCAGTACTTC.

A few counts support this clonotype. The chain has TRBV15 and TRBJ2-1, with 9 nucleotides matching TRBD2. The germline gives CDR1 LNHNV, CDR2 YYDKDF (reference sequence). The CDR3 extends over 13 amino acids. Trimming at V came to 8 bases and at J to 5 bases, leaving 4 bases not matched to a gene. The CDR3 coding sequence is TGTGCCACCCGGGTAGCGGGGGACAATGAGCAGTTCTTC. Its translation: CATRVAGDNEQFF.

This clonotype has a handful of counts. The chain has TRBV19 and TRBJ2-2; D is ambiguous. CDR1 is LNHDA and CDR2 is SQIVND in the germline V gene (reference sequence). V was clipped by 5 bases and J by 6 bases, with 10 bases between them. The CDR3 totals 13 residues. The CDR3 here is CASSVTLAGELFF. Here the CDR3 DNA reads TGTGCCAGTAGTGTAACCCTCGCCGGGGAGCTGTTTTTT.

In its sample, this clonotype was seen a few times. V gene TRBV11-2 combines with J gene TRBJ2-1; D is ambiguous. Trimming removed 5 bases from V and 0 bases from J, with 14 bases in between. Germline CDR1 SGHAT, CDR2 FQNNGV. The CDR3 is made up of 16 amino acids. The CDR3 nucleotides are TGTGCCAGCAGCATGCTCTCTGGGTCCTCCTACAATGAGCAGTTCTTC. Amino acids: CASSMLSGSSYNEQFF. The full variable domain, with the rest looked up from reference TRBV11-2 and TRBJ2-1, is EAGVAQSPRYKIIEKRQSVAFWCNPISGHATLYWYQQILGQGPKLLIQFQNNGVVDDSQLPKDRFSAERLKGVDSTLKIQPAKLEDSAVYLCASSMLSGSSYNEQFFGPGTRLTVL.

This clonotype was counted only a few times. The chain employs TRBV12-3 or TRBV12-4 and TRBJ2-1; D not resolved. The CDR3 has 16 amino acids. V lost 4 bases to trimming and J lost 1 base, with 14 bases between them. For the CDR3, the DNA is TGTGCCAGCAGTTACCTCCCCCCCGGGTCCTACAATGAGCAGTTCTTC. This sequence encodes CASSYLPPGSYNEQFF.

The chain couples TRBV20-1 to TRBJ2-7; 7 nucleotides line up with TRBD1. This CDR3 is 13 amino acids long. V shed 4 bases and J 7 bases; nucleotides not matched to a gene: 10. Germline CDR1 reads DFQATT; CDR2 reads SNEGSKA (reference sequence). The CDR3 DNA reads as TGCAGTGCTACCCCGGGACAGCGCCCAGAGCAGTACTTC. Protein product: CSATPGQRPEQYF.

This clonotype was seen many times. This chain links TRBV7-9 with TRBJ1-5; no clear D gene. Trimming removed 6 bases from V and 2 bases from J, with 8 bases in between. CDR1 and CDR2 from the germline V gene are SEHNR and FQNEAQ (reference sequence). CDR3 size: 13 residues. The CDR3 here is CASSLSGNQPQHF. DNA of the CDR3: TGTGCCAGCAGTTTAAGTGGCAATCAGCCCCAGCATTTT.

The chain uses TRBV10-2 and TRBJ2-7; possibly TRBD2 for D (5 bases). Germline V lookup: CDR1 WSHSY, CDR2 SAAADI. The CDR3 is 13 amino acids. The V and J ends lost 6 bases and 2 bases respectively, with 11 bases between them. The CDR3 DNA reads as TGCGCCAGCAGACTTAGCGAGACCTACGAGCAGTACTTC. Translating it yields CASRLSETYEQYF.

This clonotype was observed a few times. The J gene is TRBJ2-5, the V gene TRBV9; 9 bases align to TRBD2. Germline V CDR1 and CDR2: SGDLS, YYNGEE. The CDR3 contains 15 residues. Trimming removed 0 bases from V and 2 bases from J; junction bases left unmatched: 2. The CDR3 protein is CASSVGLAVQETQYF. The CDR3 coding sequence is TGTGCCAGCAGCGTAGGACTAGCGGTACAAGAGACCCAGTACTTC.

This clonotype was seen many times. The DNA for the CDR3 is TGCAGTGGGACAGGGCAAACCTCCTACAATGAGCAGTTCTTC. Translating it yields CSGTGQTSYNEQFF. The V and J genes are TRBV20-1 and TRBJ2-1; 8 nucleotides match TRBD1. Germline CDR1 is DFQATT and CDR2 is SNEGSKA (reference sequence). Trimming at V came to 7 bases and at J to 0 bases, leaving 5 bases not matched to a gene. The CDR3 consists of 14 residues.

The rearrangement uses TRBV4-2 and TRBJ2-7; 11 bases fit TRBD2. Germline CDR1 and CDR2: LGHNA and YNFKEQ. The V segment lost 0 bases and the J segment 3 bases; nucleotides outside the gene matches: 7. This CDR3 contains 17 residues. The CDR3 is CASSQDAGTSGVYEQYF. The CDR3 DNA follows: TGTGCCAGCAGCCAAGATGCTGGGACTAGCGGTGTCTACGAGCAGTACTTC.

The V gene is TRBV3-1, the J gene TRBJ2-7, with TRBD2 matching over 9 bases. The CDR3 is 16 residues long. CDR1 is LGHDT and CDR2 is YNNKEL in the germline V gene (reference sequence). Trimming at V came to 4 bases and at J to 4 bases, leaving 11 bases not matched to a gene. The CDR3 spells CASSLGGGGASYEQYF. The CDR3 DNA is TGTGCCAGCAGCCTTGGAGGCGGGGGGGCCAGTTACGAGCAGTACTTC.

This clonotype was counted a few times. V and J are TRBV5-1 and TRBJ2-7; 12 positions match TRBD2. The trim removed 3 bases at V and 3 bases at J, leaving 1 base unmatched. This CDR3 spans 14 amino acids. Germline loops: CDR1 SGHRS, CDR2 YFSETQ. CDR3 sequence: CASSWTSGNYEQYF. The CDR3 bases are TGCGCCAGCAGCTGGACTAGCGGGAACTACGAGCAGTACTTC. Looking up the rest from reference TRBV5-1 and TRBJ2-7 gives the full variable domain: KAGVTQTPRYLIKTRGQQVTLSCSPISGHRSVSWYQQTPGQGLQFLFEYFSETQRNKGNFPGRFSGRQFSNSRSEMNVSTLELGDSALYLCASSWTSGNYEQYFGPGTRLTVT.

The chain links TRBV29-1 to TRBJ2-2; no clear D. V lost 4 bases and J 2 bases, leaving 11 bases between the germline ends. CDR1 and CDR2 from the germline V gene are SQVTM and ANQGSEA. The CDR3 consists of 14 residues. CDR3 DNA: TGCAGCGTTGCCGATGGGCCTAACACCGGGGAGCTGTTTTTT. Translated: CSVADGPNTGELFF.

CDR3 bases: TGTGCCAGCAGCCGTTACGACAGATCTATTGAGCAGTACTTC. It is translated as CASSRYDRSIEQYF. The chain uses TRBV3-1 and TRBJ2-7; D perhaps matches TRBD1 (5 bases). Germline lookup yields CDR1 LGHDT and CDR2 YNNKEL (reference sequence). This CDR3 is built from 14 residues. V lost 4 bases, J lost 7 bases, and 17 bases lay in between.

This clonotype was detected only a few times. The gene calls are TRBV29-1 and TRBJ2-1; 14 bases fit TRBD2. Germline V gives CDR1 SQVTM, CDR2 ANQGSEA. This CDR3 region has 16 residues. With V trimmed by 3 bases and J by 6 bases, 7 bases remained unmatched. Here the CDR3 DNA reads TGCAGCGTTGACTCAGGACTAGCGGGGGGAGTCAATGAGCAGTTCTTC. It is translated as CSVDSGLAGGVNEQFF.